These 10 T cell receptor beta chains were all obtained from the same sample, sequenced in a study of T-cell reconstitution after alpha-beta-depleted transplantation in children. Preparation of the TCRbeta library involved a method that used unique molecular identifiers. In TCRdb, the PCR reads were re-called with MiXCR into one record per CDR3 protein. The sample records a few hundred thousand distinct CDR3 sequences, about 11% being singletons. The specimen comprised PBMCs, sampled before TCRalphabeta/CD19-depleted stem cell transplant. Receptor source: a child younger than two with acute myeloid leukemia, due to receive a stem cell transplant.

In its sample, this clonotype was seen many times. V gene TRBV7-2 combines with J gene TRBJ2-7; 8 nucleotides match TRBD2. The V segment lost 5 bases and the J segment 3 bases; nucleotides outside the gene matches: 9. This CDR3 spans 15 amino acids. The germline V gene encodes CDR1 SGHTA and CDR2 FQGNSA. The CDR3 here is CASSIPGLGVYEQYF. The CDR3 DNA reads TGTGCCAGCAGCATACCGGGACTAGGCGTCTACGAGCAGTACTTC.

The chain is built from TRBV12-3 or TRBV12-4 and TRBJ2-2, with D unresolved. The length of the CDR3 is 12 residues. V lost 5 bases and J lost 6, with 7 bases in between. Here the CDR3 reads CASSPASGELFF. The CDR3 nucleotides read TGTGCCAGCAGTCCAGCTTCCGGGGAGCTGTTTTTT.

This clonotype was seen repeatedly, ten times or more. The chain employs TRBV28 and TRBJ1-2; TRBD1 matches at 7 bases. The CDR3 covers 13 residues. J gave up 4 bases and V 6 bases, and 5 bases lay outside the gene matches. Germline V gives CDR1 MDHEN, CDR2 SYDVKM. The CDR3 nucleotides are TGTGCCAGCAGACGACAGGGTGTCTATGGCTACACCTTC. Its translation is CASRRQGVYGYTF.

This clonotype was counted many times. J is TRBJ1-3 and V is TRBV7-9; the match to TRBD1 covers 7 bases. This CDR3 comprises 16 residues. After removal of 5 bases from V and 0 bases from J, the junction contained 7 bases not matched to a gene. Germline V gene sequence: CDR1 SEHNR, CDR2 FQNEAQ (reference sequence). CDR3 in DNA: TGTGCCAGCAGCGCCAGACAGGGAGTCTCTGGAAACACCATATATTTT. Residues: CASSARQGVSGNTIYF.

This clonotype came up many times. The chain carries TRBV12-3 or TRBV12-4 and TRBJ2-7; 10 nucleotides line up with TRBD2. The CDR3 contains 13 residues. V was clipped by 6 bases and J by 12 bases; unmatched bases: 11. CDR3: CASSQREGRSLYF. CDR3 DNA sequence: TGTGCCAGCAGCCAGCGGGAGGGCCGGAGTCTGTACTTC.

Many counts were recorded for this clonotype. The V gene is TRBV12-3 or TRBV12-4, the J gene TRBJ2-5; D call uncertain. V was pared by 3 bases and J by 7 bases, with 12 bases between. This CDR3 is 13 amino acids long. CDR3: CASSLNLKGTQYF. CDR3 DNA sequence: TGTGCCAGCAGTTTGAACCTGAAGGGGACCCAGTACTTC.

The chain couples TRBV7-9 to TRBJ2-1; D possibly corresponds to TRBD1 (5 bases). Germline lookup yields CDR1 SEHNR and CDR2 FQNEAQ (reference sequence). The CDR3 has 15 amino acids. The V end lost 1 base, the J end lost 5 bases, and 12 bases lay between the germline ends. This chain's CDR3 is CASSLVRGPHNEQFF. CDR3 nucleotides: TGTGCCAGCAGCTTAGTTAGGGGTCCGCACAATGAGCAGTTCTTC.

This clonotype has at least ten counts. The V gene is TRBV20-1, the J gene TRBJ2-1; 10 bases map to TRBD2. The germline gives CDR1 DFQATT, CDR2 SNEGSKA (reference sequence). J lost 0 bases, V lost 1 base, and 9 bases had no gene match. The CDR3 has 18 amino acids. The CDR3 sequence is CSARVASSGSNSYNEQFF. The DNA of the CDR3 is TGCAGTGCTAGAGTGGCGTCTAGCGGGAGCAACTCCTACAATGAGCAGTTCTTC.

This clonotype was found a few times. The gene calls are TRBV6-5 and TRBJ1-1; D ambiguous. The CDR3 loop spans 14 amino acids. Germline CDR1 and CDR2: MNHEY and SVGAGI. V dropped 4 bases and J dropped 1 base, with 10 bases sitting between them. This CDR3 is CASSFSSENTEAFF. In nucleotides, the CDR3 is TGTGCCAGCAGTTTTAGTTCAGAGAACACTGAAGCTTTCTTT.

This clonotype was seen only a few times. V is TRBV3-1 and J is TRBJ2-1; perhaps TRBD1 as D (5 bases). Germline CDR1 is LGHDT and CDR2 is YNNKEL (reference sequence). This CDR3 has 14 amino acids. V dropped 1 base and J dropped 9 bases, with 13 bases sitting between them. This chain's CDR3 is CASSQGGRGGEQFF. The CDR3 DNA reads TGTGCCAGCAGCCAAGGGGGCCGCGGCGGTGAGCAGTTCTTC.